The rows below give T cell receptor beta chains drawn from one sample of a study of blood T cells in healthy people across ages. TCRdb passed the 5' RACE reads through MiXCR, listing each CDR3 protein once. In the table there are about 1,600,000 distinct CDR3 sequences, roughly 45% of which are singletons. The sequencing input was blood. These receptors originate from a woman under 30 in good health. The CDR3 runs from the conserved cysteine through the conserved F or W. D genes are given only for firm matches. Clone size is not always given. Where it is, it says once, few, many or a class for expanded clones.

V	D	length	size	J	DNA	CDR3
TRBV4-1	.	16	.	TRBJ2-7	TGCGCCAGCAGCCAAGTACTGCGGGACCCCCCAGACCCGGAGTACTTC	CASSQVLRDPPDPEYF
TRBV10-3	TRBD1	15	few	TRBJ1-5	TGTGCCATCAGCAGGACAGGGGAGGATAATCAGCCCCAGCATTTT	CAISRTGEDNQPQHF
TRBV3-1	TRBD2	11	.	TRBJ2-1	TGTGCCAGCAGCCCCGGACTAGTTCTGTTCTTC	CASSPGLVLFF
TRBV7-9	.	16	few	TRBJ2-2	TGTGCCAGCAGCTTATCCCAGGGATGGAGCACCGGGGAGCTGTTTTTT	CASSLSQGWSTGELFF
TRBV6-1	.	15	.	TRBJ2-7	TGTGCCAGCAGTGACGATGGGGCCGGTATCTACGAGCAGTACTTC	CASSDDGAGIYEQYF
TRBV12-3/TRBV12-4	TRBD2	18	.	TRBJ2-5	TGTGCCAGCAGTAGGGGACTAGCGGGGGGCCTAACCCAAGAGACCCAGTACTTC	CASSRGLAGGLTQETQYF
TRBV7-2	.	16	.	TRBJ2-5	TGTGCCAGCAGCTCCCCGGGCGACCACCTATACAATGAGCAGTACTTC	CASSSPGDHLYNEQYF
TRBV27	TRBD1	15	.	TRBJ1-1	TGTGCCAGCAGTTTATCGCAGGGGGGGAACACTGAAGCTTTCTTT	CASSLSQGGNTEAFF
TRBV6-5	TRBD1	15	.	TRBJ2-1	TGTGCCAGCGCCCCCGGGACAGGGATTGTGGGGGAGCAGTTCTTC	CASAPGTGIVGEQFF
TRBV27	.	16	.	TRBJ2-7	TGTGCCAGCAGTTTGTGGAGCGGTATCTCCTACAATGAGCAGTACTTC	CASSLWSGISYNEQYF
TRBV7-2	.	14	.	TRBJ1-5	TGTGCCAGCAGTCAAGGGGGGCCAAGCCAGCCCCAGCATTTT	CASSQGGPSQPQHF
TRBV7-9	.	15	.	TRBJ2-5	TGTGCCAGCAGCCCGGAGCAAGGAAAACAAGAGACCCAGTACTTC	CASSPEQGKQETQYF
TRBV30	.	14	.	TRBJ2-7	TGTGCCTGGAGGTTCAGCGGTAGCTCCTACGAGCAGTACTTC	CAWRFSGSSYEQYF
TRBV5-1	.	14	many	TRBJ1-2	TGCGCCAGCAGCTTAGACGGGGCATCGCGGGGCTACACCTTC	CASSLDGASRGYTF
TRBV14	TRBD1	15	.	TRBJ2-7	TGTGCCAGCAGCCAAGATCGGACAGGGCCCTACGAGCAGTACTTC	CASSQDRTGPYEQYF
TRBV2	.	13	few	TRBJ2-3	TGTGCTTTGGGGGGAACCCCCACAGATACGCAGTATTTT	CALGGTPTDTQYF
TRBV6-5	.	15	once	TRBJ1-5	TGTGCCAGCAGTTACTCGGCGACGGGCAATCAGCCCCAGCATTTT	CASSYSATGNQPQHF
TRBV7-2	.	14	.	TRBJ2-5	TGTGCCGGAGCCCGAGCCCCGGTACAAGAGACCCAGTACTTC	CAGARAPVQETQYF